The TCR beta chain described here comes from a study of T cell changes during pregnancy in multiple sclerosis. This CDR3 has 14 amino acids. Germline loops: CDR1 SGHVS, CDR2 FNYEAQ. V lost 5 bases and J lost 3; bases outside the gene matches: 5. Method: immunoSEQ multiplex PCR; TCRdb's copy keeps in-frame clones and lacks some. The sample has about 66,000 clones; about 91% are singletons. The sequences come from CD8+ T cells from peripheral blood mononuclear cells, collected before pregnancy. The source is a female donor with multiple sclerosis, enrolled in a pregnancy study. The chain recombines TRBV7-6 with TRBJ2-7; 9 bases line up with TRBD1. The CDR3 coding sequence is TGTGCCAGCAGCCCGGGGACAGGGTTCTACGAGCAGTACTTC. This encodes CASSPGTGFYEQYF. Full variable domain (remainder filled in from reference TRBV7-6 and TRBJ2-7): GAGVSQSPRYKVTKRGQDVALRCDPISGHVSLYWYRQALGQGPEFLTYFNYEAQQDKSGLPNDRFSAERPEGSISTLTIQRTEQRDSAMYRCASSPGTGFYEQYFGPGTRLTVT.